A selection of T cell receptor beta chains follows, all from one sample in a study of T-cell reconstitution after alpha-beta-depleted transplantation in children. MiXCR, applied by TCRdb to the PCR reads, yields one record per CDR3 protein. This table holds roughly 240,000 distinct CDR3 sequences, approximately 8.9% found once. The sample consisted of PBMCs, mostly from graft donor cells, taken 180 days after TCRalphabeta/CD19-depleted stem cell transplant. The receptors were sampled from a male patient younger than 18 who had a stem cell transplant for acute lymphoblastic leukemia, so the T cells may come from the graft donor. Each CDR3 is given with its conserved first and last residue. The order of the fields is J gene, clone size, D gene, V gene, CDR3 DNA, CDR3 protein. D genes are given only for firm matches. Part of the rows lack a size; the others show once, few, many or a class for expanded clones.

j_gene: TRBJ2-1; abundance: many; d_gene: .; v_gene: TRBV5-6; CDR3nt: TGTGCCAGCAGCTTGGTCCGCAGCAATGAGCAGTTCTTC; CDR3aa: CASSLVRSNEQFF
j_gene: TRBJ2-3; abundance: many; d_gene: TRBD1; v_gene: TRBV12-3/TRBV12-4; CDR3nt: TGTGCCAGCAGCCGGGACAGGGGGGAACTCATCGCAGATACGCAGTATTTT; CDR3aa: CASSRDRGELIADTQYF
j_gene: TRBJ2-3; abundance: .; d_gene: TRBD2; v_gene: TRBV4-2; CDR3nt: TGTGCCAGCAGCCTACGTACCGGGACTAGCGGGCGGACTAGCACAGATACGCAGTATTTT; CDR3aa: CASSLRTGTSGRTSTDTQYF
j_gene: TRBJ2-1; abundance: many; d_gene: .; v_gene: TRBV9; CDR3nt: TGTGCCAGCAGCGGAACACGGCCCGGGCTGGACAATGAGCAGTTCTTC; CDR3aa: CASSGTRPGLDNEQFF
j_gene: TRBJ2-1; abundance: many; d_gene: TRBD2; v_gene: TRBV7-3; CDR3nt: TGTGCCAGCAGCTTAAGCCCCGGCGGACTAGCCGGGGGGCATGAGCAGTTCTTC; CDR3aa: CASSLSPGGLAGGHEQFF
j_gene: TRBJ1-2; abundance: many; d_gene: .; v_gene: TRBV6-6; CDR3nt: TGTGCCAGCGGAGATTATGGCTACACCTTC; CDR3aa: CASGDYGYTF
j_gene: TRBJ2-2; abundance: .; d_gene: .; v_gene: TRBV10-1; CDR3nt: TGCGCCAGCAGCGACAACCCCGGGGAGCTGTTTTTT; CDR3aa: CASSDNPGELFF
j_gene: TRBJ2-7; abundance: many; d_gene: .; v_gene: TRBV3-1; CDR3nt: TGTGCCAGCAGCGACTCCTGGGGGAGTGATTACTACGAGCAGTACTTC; CDR3aa: CASSDSWGSDYYEQYF
j_gene: TRBJ1-2; abundance: many; d_gene: TRBD1; v_gene: TRBV7-9; CDR3nt: TGTGCCAGCAGACAACAGGGGGTTCATGGCTACACCTTC; CDR3aa: CASRQQGVHGYTF
j_gene: TRBJ2-3; abundance: many; d_gene: TRBD1; v_gene: TRBV7-8; CDR3nt: TGTGCCAGCAGCTTAGTAGGGAGAGGGACAGGCTCCGGAGATACGCAGTATTTT; CDR3aa: CASSLVGRGTGSGDTQYF
j_gene: TRBJ2-7; abundance: .; d_gene: .; v_gene: TRBV6-1; CDR3nt: TGTGCCAGCAGGGACGGCACCTACGAGCAGTACTTC; CDR3aa: CASRDGTYEQYF
j_gene: TRBJ1-4; abundance: many; d_gene: TRBD1; v_gene: TRBV6-1; CDR3nt: TGTGCCAGCAGTACCACAGGGGTACGAGAAAAACTGTTTTTT; CDR3aa: CASSTTGVREKLFF
j_gene: TRBJ2-7; abundance: few; d_gene: .; v_gene: TRBV5-1; CDR3nt: TGCGCCAGCAGCTTGAGGTGGGCCGACAGCGAGCAGTACTTC; CDR3aa: CASSLRWADSEQYF
j_gene: TRBJ1-1; abundance: few; d_gene: .; v_gene: TRBV18; CDR3nt: TGTGCCAGCTCACTTCTTACAGGGACCGACACTGAAGCTTTCTTT; CDR3aa: CASSLLTGTDTEAFF
j_gene: TRBJ1-1; abundance: many; d_gene: .; v_gene: TRBV2; CDR3nt: TGTGCCAGCACGGTAGGGGAGAACACTGAAGCTTTCTTT; CDR3aa: CASTVGENTEAFF
j_gene: TRBJ2-1; abundance: many; d_gene: TRBD2; v_gene: TRBV11-2; CDR3nt: TGTGCCAGCAGCTTAGAACTAGCGGGAAACAATGAGCAGTTCTTC; CDR3aa: CASSLELAGNNEQFF
j_gene: TRBJ2-4; abundance: many; d_gene: .; v_gene: TRBV5-1; CDR3nt: TGCGCCAGCAGCTTCGAAAGGGAAGACATTCAGTACTTC; CDR3aa: CASSFEREDIQYF
j_gene: TRBJ1-4; abundance: many; d_gene: .; v_gene: TRBV2; CDR3nt: TGTGCCAGCAGTGTCGGGACAACCAATGAAAAACTGTTTTTT; CDR3aa: CASSVGTTNEKLFF
j_gene: TRBJ1-1; abundance: .; d_gene: TRBD1; v_gene: TRBV7-8; CDR3nt: TGTGCCAGCAGCTCCCGGGACAGGCTATTTTATGAAGCTTTCTTT; CDR3aa: CASSSRDRLFYEAFF
j_gene: TRBJ2-1; abundance: many; d_gene: .; v_gene: TRBV7-3; CDR3nt: TGTGCCAGCAGCTCATACAGGGTGGGTTTCAATGAGCAGTTCTTC; CDR3aa: CASSSYRVGFNEQFF
j_gene: TRBJ2-2; abundance: many; d_gene: .; v_gene: TRBV5-1; CDR3nt: TGCGCCAGCAGCTTGGCGGGCAGGATGACCGGGGAGCTGTTTTTT; CDR3aa: CASSLAGRMTGELFF
j_gene: TRBJ2-1; abundance: .; d_gene: .; v_gene: TRBV19; CDR3nt: TGTGCCAGTAAAAGGGGAACTCACTCCTACAATGAGCAGTTCTTC; CDR3aa: CASKRGTHSYNEQFF
j_gene: TRBJ2-5; abundance: many; d_gene: TRBD2; v_gene: TRBV28; CDR3nt: TGTGCCAGCAGTCTCCCCCTAGCGGACCAAGAGACCCAGTACTTC; CDR3aa: CASSLPLADQETQYF
j_gene: TRBJ1-1; abundance: .; d_gene: TRBD1; v_gene: TRBV5-1; CDR3nt: TGCGCCAGCAGCTTTGGGGACAGGGATGCTGAAGCTTTCTTT; CDR3aa: CASSFGDRDAEAFF
j_gene: TRBJ2-7; abundance: .; d_gene: .; v_gene: TRBV6-5; CDR3nt: TGTGCCAGCAGTTACTCGATTTTCGGGCTTTACGAGCAGTACTTC; CDR3aa: CASSYSIFGLYEQYF
j_gene: TRBJ2-3; abundance: many; d_gene: .; v_gene: TRBV5-1; CDR3nt: TGCGCCAGCAGCTCCTCCCCGGACCCCACAGATACGCAGTATTTT; CDR3aa: CASSSSPDPTDTQYF
j_gene: TRBJ2-2; abundance: many; d_gene: .; v_gene: TRBV21-1; CDR3nt: TGTGCCAGCAGCCCGAGAGAGAGACAGGGGGGCACCGGGGAGCTGTTTTTT; CDR3aa: CASSPRERQGGTGELFF
j_gene: TRBJ2-1; abundance: few; d_gene: TRBD2; v_gene: TRBV5-1; CDR3nt: TGCGCCTCCAAGATAGCGGGAGGAAGCTCCTACAATGAGCAGTTCTTC; CDR3aa: CASKIAGGSSYNEQFF
j_gene: TRBJ2-3; abundance: few; d_gene: TRBD2; v_gene: TRBV18; CDR3nt: TGTGCCAGCTCACCACCGGGACTAGCGGGAGTAGTTACGCAGTATTTT; CDR3aa: CASSPPGLAGVVTQYF
j_gene: TRBJ1-6; abundance: many; d_gene: .; v_gene: TRBV6-5; CDR3nt: TGTGCCAGCAGTTACGGGAAACGGAATTCACCCCTCCACTTT; CDR3aa: CASSYGKRNSPLHF
j_gene: TRBJ2-3; abundance: few; d_gene: TRBD2; v_gene: TRBV6-5; CDR3nt: TGTGCCAGCAGTTACGCCAGCGGGAGCGCTCGTTCCACAGATACGCAGTATTTT; CDR3aa: CASSYASGSARSTDTQYF
j_gene: TRBJ1-4; abundance: many; d_gene: .; v_gene: TRBV4-1; CDR3nt: TGCGCCAGCAGCCTACTCAAATCATCCGGAGCTGAAAAACTGTTTTTT; CDR3aa: CASSLLKSSGAEKLFF
j_gene: TRBJ1-1; abundance: many; d_gene: .; v_gene: TRBV29-1; CDR3nt: TGCAGCGTGCGACCCGGGCCTAGGAACACTGAAGCTTTCTTT; CDR3aa: CSVRPGPRNTEAFF
j_gene: TRBJ1-2; abundance: many; d_gene: TRBD1; v_gene: TRBV12-3/TRBV12-4; CDR3nt: TGTGCCAGCAGTTTAGGGACAGGGGATGGCTACACCTTC; CDR3aa: CASSLGTGDGYTF
j_gene: TRBJ2-4; abundance: .; d_gene: .; v_gene: TRBV4-3; CDR3nt: TGCGCCAGCAGCCAAGATGGTCCAGGGTGGGCCAAAAACATTCAGTACTTC; CDR3aa: CASSQDGPGWAKNIQYF
j_gene: TRBJ2-7; abundance: many; d_gene: .; v_gene: TRBV12-3/TRBV12-4; CDR3nt: TGTGCCAGCAGTTTAGTACAGGACCCGTACGAGCAGTACTTC; CDR3aa: CASSLVQDPYEQYF
j_gene: TRBJ2-7; abundance: many; d_gene: .; v_gene: TRBV12-5; CDR3nt: TGTGCTAGTGGTTTGAGAGTCGGCTCCTACGAGCAGTACTTC; CDR3aa: CASGLRVGSYEQYF
j_gene: TRBJ2-5; abundance: .; d_gene: TRBD2; v_gene: TRBV5-1; CDR3nt: TGCGCCAGCAGCTTGGCTCCGGGACTAGCGGGGGCAGAGACCCAGTACTTC; CDR3aa: CASSLAPGLAGAETQYF
j_gene: TRBJ1-1; abundance: many; d_gene: TRBD1; v_gene: TRBV5-1; CDR3nt: TGCGCCAGCAGCTTGAATCAGGGGGCAGGGACTGAAGCTTTCTTT; CDR3aa: CASSLNQGAGTEAFF
j_gene: TRBJ2-3; abundance: many; d_gene: .; v_gene: TRBV7-8; CDR3nt: TGTGCCAGCAGCTTTCAGGAGCCAGATACGCAGTATTTT; CDR3aa: CASSFQEPDTQYF